Listed below are T cell receptor beta chains from one sample, sequenced in a study of OX40 agonist ivuxolimab in advanced cancers. Measured with immunoSEQ multiplex PCR; TCRdb has only the in-frame clones, and not every one. Of 60,000 to 100,000 clones detected, about nine tenths appear once; the ten largest clones hold around 0.26%. Sequencing was performed on CD4+ or CD8+ T cells sorted from blood, taken in a trial of the OX40 agonist ivuxolimab. These receptors all stem from an adult with an advanced solid tumor such as melanoma, head and neck, liver or kidney cancer. The CDR3 runs from the conserved cysteine through the conserved F or W. The D gene is left open where the match is weak. Clone size, where shown, is once, few, many, or a class for clones that have expanded.

CDR3 DNA | CDR3 protein | clone size | J gene | V gene | D gene
TGTGCCAGCAGCTTGGCCAGCTATGGCTACACCTTC | CASSLASYGYTF | few | TRBJ1-2 | TRBV7-2 | -
TGTGCCAGCAGCCCAACCTCCCCAAATCTCCATCAGCCCCAGCATTTT | CASSPTSPNLHQPQHF | once | TRBJ1-5 | TRBV7-8 | -
TGTGCCAGCTCTGATATTACAGGGTCGGATGGCTACACCTTC | CASSDITGSDGYTF | - | TRBJ1-2 | TRBV18 | -
TGTGCCAGCAGCCCGGGACAGTATAATGAAAAACTGTTTTTT | CASSPGQYNEKLFF | - | TRBJ1-4 | TRBV5-4 | TRBD1
TGTGCCAGCAGCTTAGCAGGGTTCCTCTACGAGCAGTACTTC | CASSLAGFLYEQYF | once | TRBJ2-7 | TRBV7-2 | -
TGTGCCAGCGTTACGCTGGCGGAGGCCAGCTATGGCTACACCTTC | CASVTLAEASYGYTF | few | TRBJ1-2 | TRBV2 | -
TGTGCCAGCAGCCCACAGGGGGGACCGGACGAGCAGTACTTC | CASSPQGGPDEQYF | - | TRBJ2-7 | TRBV7-2 | TRBD1
TGTGCCAGCAGCTGGACTCTAAGCAAAGCATACGAGCAGTACTTC | CASSWTLSKAYEQYF | - | TRBJ2-7 | TRBV7-9 | -
TGTGCCATCAGACTCGATCGAGGGAGCGGGGGCGAGCAGTACTTC | CAIRLDRGSGGEQYF | - | TRBJ2-7 | TRBV10-3 | TRBD2
TGTGCCAGCAGCTTACCCTGGACTAGCGAGGACACCGGGGAGCTGTTTTTT | CASSLPWTSEDTGELFF | - | TRBJ2-2 | TRBV11-3 | TRBD2
TGTGCCAGCAGTGAACCGGGGATCTCAAATCAGCCCCAGCATTTT | CASSEPGISNQPQHF | - | TRBJ1-5 | TRBV6-1 | -
TGCGCCAGCAGCACCGGGGACTCCACAGATACGCAGTATTTT | CASSTGDSTDTQYF | - | TRBJ2-3 | TRBV5-1 | -
TGTGCCAGCAGCGTAGGGGTCGAAACAACCGGGACTAAACAGTTCTTC | CASSVGVETTGTKQFF | - | TRBJ2-1 | TRBV9 | TRBD2
TGTGCCAGCAGCCGGACAGGGGGCACTGAAGCTTTCTTT | CASSRTGGTEAFF | once | TRBJ1-1 | TRBV5-5 | TRBD1
TGTGCCAGCACCGCTTATGGACAGGGAACAGATACGCAGTATTTT | CASTAYGQGTDTQYF | - | TRBJ2-3 | TRBV7-2 | TRBD1
TGTGCCAGCGAGATTCAGGGAGTTGGGTACGAGCAGTACTTC | CASEIQGVGYEQYF | - | TRBJ2-7 | TRBV2 | -
TGTGCCAGCAGCCCCCTCGCGGGAACCAGCACAGATACGCAGTATTTT | CASSPLAGTSTDTQYF | - | TRBJ2-3 | TRBV11-3 | -
TGTGCCAGCAGCACGGGACTTTATGACTCCTACGAGCAGTACTTC | CASSTGLYDSYEQYF | - | TRBJ2-7 | TRBV5-1 | -
TGCAGCGTTGGGGACAGGGGGAACACTGAAGCTTTCTTT | CSVGDRGNTEAFF | - | TRBJ1-1 | TRBV29-1 | TRBD1
TGTGCCAGCAGCCGAAACACCGGGGAGCTGTTTTTT | CASSRNTGELFF | - | TRBJ2-2 | TRBV5-6 | -
TGTGCCAGCAGTTACAGGGGAATTGGAAACACCATATATTTT | CASSYRGIGNTIYF | - | TRBJ1-3 | TRBV6-5 | -
TGTGCCAGCAGCCCCTTGGCAGGGGCGGGGGGCTACACCTTC | CASSPLAGAGGYTF | - | TRBJ1-2 | TRBV7-8 | -
TGTGCCACCTCACGGGGCCGGGAGACCCAGTACTTC | CATSRGRETQYF | - | TRBJ2-5 | TRBV28 | -
TGCGCCAGCAGCTCCCAGCTTGCGGAGACCCAGTACTTC | CASSSQLAETQYF | - | TRBJ2-5 | TRBV5-1 | -
TGTGCCAGCAGTTTACCAGGAGGCGAGCAGTACTTC | CASSLPGGEQYF | - | TRBJ2-7 | TRBV27 | -
TGTGCCAGCAGTTACTCTCGGGCTCTGAACACCGGGGAGCTGTTTTTT | CASSYSRALNTGELFF | once | TRBJ2-2 | TRBV6-5 | -
TGTGCCAGCAGCTCCGGGACCGACCGCTCATCCTACGAGCAGTACTTC | CASSSGTDRSSYEQYF | - | TRBJ2-7 | TRBV7-2 | -
TGTGCCAGCAGTTTAAGTGGGAGGGGTGAGGAGCAGTACTTC | CASSLSGRGEEQYF | few | TRBJ2-7 | TRBV28 | TRBD2
TGTGCCAGCAGTTTATCATCCGCGGTAGAGACTGAAGCTTTCTTT | CASSLSSAVETEAFF | - | TRBJ1-1 | TRBV28 | -